The clone carrying this T cell receptor (beta chain) was seen once. Its antigen is as yet unknown. These data originate in a study of naive and memory T cell subsets. The beta constant-region primer was an equimolar mix of two oligonucleotides covering TRBC1 and TRBC2. Ligated cDNA was amplified by four rounds of PCR with nested alpha and beta constant-region primers and SP2. A 12-nucleotide UMI and the SP2 primer were added to the cDNA 3' end by oligonucleotide ligation. One entry per CDR3 protein results from TCRdb running MiXCR on the UMI-ligation and nested PCR reads. This table has 98,000 or so distinct CDR3 sequences, more than 14% appearing once. This CDR3 has 14 amino acids. With 8 bases removed from V and 1 base from J, the gap between germline ends came to 13 bases. The V gene's germline CDR1 is MNHEY and CDR2 SVGAGI. General study results and limits: Naive repertoires, especially CD8, held a few larger clonotypes, possibly memory cells re-expressing CD45RA. Gini index rose across naive, CM, EM and EMRA in CD4 and CD8. Each distinct alpha or beta sequence counts as one clonotype.

Sequencing used naive CD8+ T cells from blood. The receptor was derived from a human donor in good health. This chain connects TRBV6-5 to TRBJ2-3; no definite D call. Here the CDR3 reads CASAPLRGTDTQYF. CDR3 sequence (DNA): TGTGCCAGCGCACCCCTTCGCGGCACAGATACGCAGTATTTT.